The text below deals with one T cell receptor beta chain. Its specificity is unknown. This sample was taken from a study of CD8+ T cells in alopecia areata. Whole-study findings and limits: Many of the expanded lesional clones endured in scalp and blood while on tofacitinib. Scalp data also include sequences from resident alphabeta T cells of normal skin.

The treatment: oral pan-JAK inhibitor, 5-10 mg twice daily. Obtained from alopecia areata patients were lesional scalp punch biopsies along with peripheral blood. V was clipped by 3 bases and J by 2 bases, with 7 bases between them. This CDR3 has 12 residues. Germline assignment: CDR1 GTSNPN and CDR2 SVGIG (reference sequence). RNA extraction and reverse transcription yielded cDNA as sequencing template. Generated by immunoSEQ multiplex PCR, the TCRdb table keeps only in-frame clones and is missing some. The profile shows 150,000 to 200,000 clones, 50% to 70% of them singletons. The clonotype comes from a human donor with alopecia areata. The rearrangement uses TRBV30 and TRBJ2-5, with D unresolved. The sample consisted of CD4+ T cells sorted from blood, taken around week 50, from a patient treated with tofacitinib. CDR3 loop: CAWRHLQETQYF. CDR3 DNA: TGTGCCTGGAGACACTTACAAGAGACCCAGTACTTC.